This T cell receptor beta chain was identified in a study of shared clonotypes between healthy human individuals. Whole-study findings and limits: Investigators expected sequencing depth to affect clonotype sharing among donors.

As defined, naive CD8 cells were CD45RO-negative and positively selected for CCR7, with terminally differentiated effector memory CD45RA+ cells excluded. CDR3 length: 14 residues. V was pared by 3 bases and J by 7 bases, with 13 bases between. CDR1 and CDR2 from the germline V gene are LGHNA and YNFKEQ. For every subset, genomic DNA was evenly distributed across several immunoSEQ plates. TCRdb keeps only in-frame clones here, not all; method: immunoSEQ multiplex PCR. The table shows about 2 million clones, with about 95% occurring only once. Remarks on this clone: The antigen remains unidentified.

This clonotype was sampled from a man aged 18 to 29 in good health. Material: naive CD8+ T cells sorted from blood. The chain employs TRBV4-2 and TRBJ1-5; perhaps TRBD1 as D (5 bases). This CDR3 is CASSHLVGDQPQHF. CDR3 bases: TGTGCCAGCAGCCACCTCGTGGGGGACCAGCCCCAGCATTTT.